This T cell receptor beta chain was profiled in a study of tumor and adjacent non-tumor tissue in lung cancer. Study conclusions and caveats: In normal lung, the top 100 clones were significantly more dominant than in tumor. Shorter survival was associated with higher TCR diversity in tumors.

The CDR3 is made up of 12 amino acids. The germline V gene has CDR1 ENHRY and CDR2 SYGVKD. V was clipped by 10 bases and J by 7 bases; unmatched bases: 5. Three rounds of nested PCR, following a modified ARM-PCR protocol, produced the TCRbeta library. TCRdb itself ran the multiplex PCR reads through MiXCR, one entry per CDR3 protein. The sample comprises about 76,000 distinct CDR3 sequences, approximately 71% of which are singletons, and around an eighth rests with the top ten. This sample's RNA came from whole unsorted tissue. About this clonotype: Its specificity is unknown.

The chain recombines TRBV10-3 with TRBJ2-4; 9 bases fit TRBD1. This TCR derives from a woman between 65 and 79 years old with non-small cell lung cancer. Sequenced input: lung tumor tissue. CDR3 DNA: TGTGCCAACGGGACAGGGCATAACATTCAGTACTTC. Amino acid sequence: CANGTGHNIQYF.